In its sample, the clone carrying this T cell receptor beta chain was seen a few times. This specimen comes from a study of Ad26.COV2.S vaccination and SARS-CoV-2 variants. Measured with immunoSEQ multiplex PCR; TCRdb has only the in-frame clones, and not every one. The sample carries approximately 420,000 clones, 80% to 90% recorded once. The CDR3 runs to 15 residues. The germline V gene has CDR1 MNHEY and CDR2 SMNVEV (reference sequence). Trimming cost V 0 bases and J 2 bases, with 8 bases left between them. Treatment: over 15 received Ad26.COV2.S at low or high dose, single or two shots; about 5 received placebo; per-sample allocation not given. All samples were drawn on day 63, counting from the first vaccine or placebo injection.

Sequences were derived from peripheral blood, sampled in a trial of Ad26.COV2.S vaccine versus placebo. This TCR came from a person aged 18-60 years who received the Ad26.COV2.S COVID-19 vaccine or a placebo. The chain uses TRBV27 and TRBJ1-3; no reliable D call. CDR3 protein: CASSLSAVPGNTIYF. CDR3 coding DNA: TGTGCCAGCAGTTTATCTGCAGTGCCTGGAAACACCATATATTTT.